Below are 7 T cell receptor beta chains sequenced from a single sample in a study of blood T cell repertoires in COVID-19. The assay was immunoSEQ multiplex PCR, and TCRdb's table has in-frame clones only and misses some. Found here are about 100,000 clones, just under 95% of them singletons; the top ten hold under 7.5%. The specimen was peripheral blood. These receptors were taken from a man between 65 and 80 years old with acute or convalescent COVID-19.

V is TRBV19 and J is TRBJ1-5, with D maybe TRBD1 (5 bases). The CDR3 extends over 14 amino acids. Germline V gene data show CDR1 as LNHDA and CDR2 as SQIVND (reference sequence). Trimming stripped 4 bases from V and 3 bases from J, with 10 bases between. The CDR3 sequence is CASSTWTYNQPQHF. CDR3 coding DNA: TGTGCCAGTAGTACCTGGACATACAATCAGCCCCAGCATTTT. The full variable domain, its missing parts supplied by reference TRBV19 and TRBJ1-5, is DGGITQSPKYLFRKEGQNVTLSCEQNLNHDAMYWYRQDPGQGLRLIYYSQIVNDFQKGDIAEGYSVSREKKESFPLTVTSAQKNPTAFYLCASSTWTYNQPQHFGDGTRLSIL.

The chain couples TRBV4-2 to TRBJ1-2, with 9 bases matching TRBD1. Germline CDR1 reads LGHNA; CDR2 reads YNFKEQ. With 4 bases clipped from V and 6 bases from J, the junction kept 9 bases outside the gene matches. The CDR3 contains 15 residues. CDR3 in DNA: TGTGCCAGCAGCCCCGCTCAGACAGGGGGGCATGGCTACACCTTC. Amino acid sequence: CASSPAQTGGHGYTF.

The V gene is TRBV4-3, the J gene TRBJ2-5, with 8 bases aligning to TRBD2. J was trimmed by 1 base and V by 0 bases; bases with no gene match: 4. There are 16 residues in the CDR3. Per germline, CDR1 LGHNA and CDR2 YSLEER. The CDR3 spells CASSQEQTSAQETQYF. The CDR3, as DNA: TGCGCCAGCAGCCAAGAACAGACTAGCGCCCAAGAGACCCAGTACTTC.

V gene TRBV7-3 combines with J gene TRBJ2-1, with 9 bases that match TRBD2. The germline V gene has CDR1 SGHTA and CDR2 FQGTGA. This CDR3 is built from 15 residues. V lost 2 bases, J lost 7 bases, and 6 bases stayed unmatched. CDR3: CASSLDSGRRNEQFF. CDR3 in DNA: TGTGCCAGCAGCTTAGATAGCGGGAGAAGGAATGAGCAGTTCTTC.

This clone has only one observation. CDR3 coding DNA: TGTGCCAGCAGCCGACAGGGTAACTCCTATAATTCACCCCTCCACTTT. This gives the protein CASSRQGNSYNSPLHF. The chain carries TRBV14 and TRBJ1-6; TRBD1 aligns across 7 bases. Looked up from germline, CDR1 is SGHDN and CDR2 is FVKESK. The CDR3 has 16 amino acids. Trimming cost V 4 bases and J 0 bases; bases outside gene matches: 3.

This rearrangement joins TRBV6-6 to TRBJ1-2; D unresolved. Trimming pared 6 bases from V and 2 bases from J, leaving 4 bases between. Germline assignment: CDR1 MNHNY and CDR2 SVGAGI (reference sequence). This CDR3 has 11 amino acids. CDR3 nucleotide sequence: TGTGCCAGCAGGGGCAACTATGGCTACACCTTC. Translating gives CASRGNYGYTF.

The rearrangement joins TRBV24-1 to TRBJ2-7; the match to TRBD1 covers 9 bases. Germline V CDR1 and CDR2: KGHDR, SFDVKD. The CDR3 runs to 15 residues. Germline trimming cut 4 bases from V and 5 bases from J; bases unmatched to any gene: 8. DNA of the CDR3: TGTGCCACCAGTGAGACCGGGACAGGGCTCCACGAGCAGTACTTC. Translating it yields CATSETGTGLHEQYF.